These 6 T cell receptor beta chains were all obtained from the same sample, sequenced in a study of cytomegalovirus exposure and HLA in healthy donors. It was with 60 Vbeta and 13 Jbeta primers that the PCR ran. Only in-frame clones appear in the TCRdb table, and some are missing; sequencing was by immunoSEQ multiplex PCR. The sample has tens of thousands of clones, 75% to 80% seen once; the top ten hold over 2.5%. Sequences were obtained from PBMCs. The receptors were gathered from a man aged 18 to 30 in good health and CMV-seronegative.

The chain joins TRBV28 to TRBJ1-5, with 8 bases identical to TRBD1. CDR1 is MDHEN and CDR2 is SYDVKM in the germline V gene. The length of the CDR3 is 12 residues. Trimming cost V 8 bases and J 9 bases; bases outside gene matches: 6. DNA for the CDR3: TGTGCCAGCCTACAGGGGGGTGGGCCCCAGCATTTT. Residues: CASLQGGGPQHF.

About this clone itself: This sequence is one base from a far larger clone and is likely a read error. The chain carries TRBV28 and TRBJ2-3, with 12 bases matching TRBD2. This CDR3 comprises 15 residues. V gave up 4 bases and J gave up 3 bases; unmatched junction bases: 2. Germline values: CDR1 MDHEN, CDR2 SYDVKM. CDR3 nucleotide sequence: TGTGCCAGCAGTTCCGGGACTAGCGGGACAGATACGCAGTATTTT. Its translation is CASSSGTSGTDTQYF.

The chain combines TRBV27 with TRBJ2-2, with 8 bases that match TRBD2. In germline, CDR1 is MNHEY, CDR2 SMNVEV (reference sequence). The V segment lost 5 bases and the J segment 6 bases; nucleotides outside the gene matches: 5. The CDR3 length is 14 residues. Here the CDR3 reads CASSAGLGAGELFF. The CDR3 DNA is TGTGCCAGCAGTGCGGGACTAGGGGCCGGGGAGCTGTTTTTT.

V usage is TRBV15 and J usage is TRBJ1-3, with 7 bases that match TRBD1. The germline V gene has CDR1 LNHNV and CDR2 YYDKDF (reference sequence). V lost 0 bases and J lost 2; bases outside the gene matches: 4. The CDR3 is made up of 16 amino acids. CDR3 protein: CATSRDPTGTGNTIYF. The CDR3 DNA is TGTGCCACCAGCAGAGATCCGACAGGGACTGGAAACACCATATATTTT.

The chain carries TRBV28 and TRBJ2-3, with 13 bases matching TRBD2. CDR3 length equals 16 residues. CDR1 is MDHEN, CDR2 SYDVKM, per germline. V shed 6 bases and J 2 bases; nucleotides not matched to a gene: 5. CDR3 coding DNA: TGTGCCAGCAGCTCGACTAGCGGGGGGACCACAGATACGCAGTATTTT. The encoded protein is CASSSTSGGTTDTQYF.

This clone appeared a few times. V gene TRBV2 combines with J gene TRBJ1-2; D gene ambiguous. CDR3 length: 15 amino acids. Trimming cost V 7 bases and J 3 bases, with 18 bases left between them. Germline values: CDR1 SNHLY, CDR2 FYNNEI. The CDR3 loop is CASNDQRPEHYGYTF. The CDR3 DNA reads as TGTGCCAGCAACGACCAGAGGCCGGAGCACTATGGCTACACCTTC.